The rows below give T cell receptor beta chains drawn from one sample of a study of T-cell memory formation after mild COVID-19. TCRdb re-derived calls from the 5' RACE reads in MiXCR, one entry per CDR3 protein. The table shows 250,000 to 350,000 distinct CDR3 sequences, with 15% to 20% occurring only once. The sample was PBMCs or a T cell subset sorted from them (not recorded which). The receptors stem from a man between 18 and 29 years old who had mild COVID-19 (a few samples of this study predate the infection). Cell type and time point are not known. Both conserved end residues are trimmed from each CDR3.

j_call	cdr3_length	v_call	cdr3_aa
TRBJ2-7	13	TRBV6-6	ASSSAQRSSYEQY
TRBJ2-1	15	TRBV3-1	ASSQGVTSVTYNEQF
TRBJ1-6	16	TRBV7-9	ASSLSSHEIPDNSPLH
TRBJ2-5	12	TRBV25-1	ASSDSRAVETQY
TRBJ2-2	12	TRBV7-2	ASIPQSEAGELF
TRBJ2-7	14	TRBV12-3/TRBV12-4	ASSHRDGTGGGEQY
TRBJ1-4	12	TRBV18	ASSPGYTDEKLF
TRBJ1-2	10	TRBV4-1	ASSLRNGGYT
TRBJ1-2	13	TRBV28	ASSPSGDRGNGYT
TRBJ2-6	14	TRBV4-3	ASSQDETPGANVLT
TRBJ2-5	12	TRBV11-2	ASSLARRWETQY
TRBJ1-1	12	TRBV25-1	ASSEFDQGSEAF
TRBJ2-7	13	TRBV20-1	SARDQGQGTYEQY